This T cell receptor beta chain was recovered during a study of blood T cell repertoires in COVID-19. This CDR3 has 11 amino acids. V was cut by 7 bases and J by 3 bases, with 10 bases left in between. Germline V gene lookup returns CDR1 DFQATT and CDR2 SNEGSKA (reference sequence). Using immunoSEQ multiplex PCR, the repertoire was profiled, and TCRdb retains in-frame clones only, with some absent. The sample consists of 70,000 to 100,000 clones, roughly 82% of them appearing once. The sequenced sample was peripheral blood. The clonotype was recovered from a man in his forties or fifties with active or convalescent COVID-19. V and J are TRBV20-1 and TRBJ2-7, with D unresolved. The CDR3 region is CSVTTCYEQYV. CDR3 DNA: TGCAGTGTTACGACTTGCTACGAGCAGTACGTC.